This T cell receptor beta chain was identified during a study of T cells in Graves' hyperthyroidism and ophthalmopathy. RNA transcripts were the template for amplifying TCR beta CDR3 regions. Researchers ran a first-round RT-PCR on the TCR CDR3 using the HTBI primer set. TCRdb reprocessed the multiplex PCR reads with MiXCR, giving one entry per CDR3 protein. The data contain hundreds of thousands of distinct CDR3 sequences, around 19% of them seen just once; the ten biggest clones take up about a sixth. Based on clinical symptoms, serum thyroxine and TRAb, thyroid ultrasound and orbital computed tomography, diagnoses were reached. Of note for this clonotype: What it binds is unknown.

General study findings and limits: The model made its ophthalmopathy prediction, and onset followed a median 6.5 months later.

What was sequenced was blood. The receptor comes from a woman between 50 and 59 years old with Graves' hyperthyroidism that later progressed to Graves' ophthalmopathy.

The CDR3 DNA follows: TGTGCCAGCAGCTACTCGCCGGGACTAGCGGGGATTCATTTCTCCTACGAGCAGTACTTC. It yields the protein CASSYSPGLAGIHFSYEQYF. The chain is built from TRBV7-9 and TRBJ2-7, with 13 bases lining up with TRBD2. CDR3 length: 20 amino acids. CDR1 is SEHNR and CDR2 is FQNEAQ in the germline V gene (reference sequence). Germline trimming cut 4 bases from V and 0 bases from J; bases unmatched to any gene: 15.